A selection of T cell receptor beta chains follows, all from one sample in a study of cytomegalovirus exposure and HLA in healthy donors. Sequencing was performed with immunoSEQ multiplex PCR; in TCRdb, only in-frame clones are kept and a portion is missing. The data hold some 110,000 clones, with 60% to 70% observed a single time. Sequencing was carried out using PBMCs. The receptors shown here come from a woman in her 40s in good health and CMV-seropositive. CDR3s include the opening cysteine and the closing phenylalanine or tryptophan.

v_gene: TRBV7-2; j_gene: TRBJ1-2; CDR3aa: CASSSHRAEGYTF
v_gene: TRBV5-1; j_gene: TRBJ1-1; CDR3aa: CASSGTGIAEAFF
v_gene: TRBV15; j_gene: TRBJ1-1; CDR3aa: CATSRERRGSEAFF
v_gene: TRBV7-9; j_gene: TRBJ2-7; CDR3aa: CSSSFPGLETDEQYF
v_gene: TRBV19; j_gene: TRBJ1-6; CDR3aa: CASSIATGDNSPLHF
v_gene: TRBV5-1; j_gene: TRBJ1-6; CDR3aa: CASSLSGTDNSPLHF
v_gene: TRBV7-9; j_gene: TRBJ2-7; CDR3aa: CASSRYPGAGAHEQYF
v_gene: TRBV27; j_gene: TRBJ1-2; CDR3aa: CASSPGTDYGYTF
v_gene: TRBV5-1; j_gene: TRBJ1-1; CDR3aa: CASSRGTGEDTEAFF
v_gene: TRBV19; j_gene: TRBJ2-7; CDR3aa: CASSILAGGLYEQYF
v_gene: TRBV28; j_gene: TRBJ2-3; CDR3aa: CASSPRGGATDTQYF
v_gene: TRBV28; j_gene: TRBJ2-1; CDR3aa: CASSLTLAGNNEQFF
v_gene: TRBV5-6; j_gene: TRBJ2-5; CDR3aa: CASSLQGVGETQYF
v_gene: TRBV4-1; j_gene: TRBJ1-4; CDR3aa: CASSQGGTGVSYEKLFF
v_gene: TRBV6-5; j_gene: TRBJ2-7; CDR3aa: CASSYLASTRYEQYF
v_gene: TRBV7-9; j_gene: TRBJ2-7; CDR3aa: CASSPRANSYEQYF
v_gene: TRBV10-3; j_gene: TRBJ1-1; CDR3aa: CAISHLLKTGSPEAFF
v_gene: TRBV7-3; j_gene: TRBJ2-3; CDR3aa: CASSLNSRDTQYF
v_gene: TRBV5-5; j_gene: TRBJ2-3; CDR3aa: CASSRRAGGDTDTQYF
v_gene: TRBV5-1; j_gene: TRBJ2-5; CDR3aa: CASSLGLVETQYF
v_gene: TRBV7-4; j_gene: TRBJ2-7; CDR3aa: CASSTRPTSGSKSDEQYF
v_gene: TRBV4-3; j_gene: TRBJ2-7; CDR3aa: CASSPWTTDSYEQYF
v_gene: TRBV9; j_gene: TRBJ2-1; CDR3aa: CASSDRTSPARQFF
v_gene: TRBV7-2; j_gene: TRBJ2-7; CDR3aa: CASSLVTSGSTYEQYF
v_gene: TRBV13; j_gene: TRBJ2-7; CDR3aa: CASSLEGGGITYEQYF
v_gene: TRBV6-1; j_gene: TRBJ2-7; CDR3aa: CASRGDRGNEQYF
v_gene: TRBV6-1; j_gene: TRBJ2-3; CDR3aa: CASSGAGVGLAQVTHYF
v_gene: TRBV6-6; j_gene: TRBJ1-2; CDR3aa: CATSSRRGTGLYGYTF
v_gene: TRBV5-1; j_gene: TRBJ2-3; CDR3aa: CASSLLPGGTDTQYF
v_gene: TRBV6-5; j_gene: TRBJ2-2; CDR3aa: CASRNLALNTGELFF
v_gene: TRBV5-1; j_gene: TRBJ1-4; CDR3aa: CASSFTGVELFF
v_gene: TRBV5-4; j_gene: TRBJ1-3; CDR3aa: CASSRDSSSGNTIYF
v_gene: TRBV27; j_gene: TRBJ2-7; CDR3aa: CASSGWGVSSYEQYF
v_gene: TRBV4-3; j_gene: .; CDR3aa: CASSQDRGLAGAFEQFF
v_gene: TRBV15; j_gene: TRBJ1-2; CDR3aa: CATSRDQLGVDGYTF
v_gene: TRBV7-2; j_gene: TRBJ2-7; CDR3aa: CASSPLAGPRYEQYF
v_gene: TRBV7-9; j_gene: TRBJ2-5; CDR3aa: CSSSFIRLRDSLPQETQYF
v_gene: TRBV19; j_gene: TRBJ1-5; CDR3aa: CASTRVGREGNQPQHF
v_gene: TRBV7-9; j_gene: TRBJ1-3; CDR3aa: CASSFNSGQANSGNTIYF
v_gene: TRBV4-3; j_gene: TRBJ2-5; CDR3aa: CASSQSSGFQTQYF
v_gene: TRBV6-6; j_gene: TRBJ2-7; CDR3aa: CASSSQTGSYEQYF
v_gene: TRBV6-1; j_gene: TRBJ2-5; CDR3aa: CASSGGLAGGLETQYF
v_gene: TRBV7-3; j_gene: .; CDR3aa: CASSLTSGSSYEQYF
v_gene: TRBV4-3; j_gene: TRBJ2-7; CDR3aa: CASSQEVRGGEQYF
v_gene: TRBV7-8; j_gene: TRBJ2-1; CDR3aa: CASSNPGQEQFF
v_gene: TRBV7-7; j_gene: TRBJ2-7; CDR3aa: CASSSGQGNEQYF
v_gene: TRBV7-8; j_gene: TRBJ2-2; CDR3aa: CASSPEVLHTGELFF
v_gene: TRBV7-8; j_gene: TRBJ2-3; CDR3aa: CASSLSTGRPDTQYF
v_gene: TRBV7-3; j_gene: TRBJ2-1; CDR3aa: CASSPKRAGTSLGNEQFF
v_gene: TRBV5-1; j_gene: TRBJ1-2; CDR3aa: CASSFSQGINYGYTF
v_gene: TRBV7-3; j_gene: TRBJ2-5; CDR3aa: CASSLTSGTGFETQYF
v_gene: TRBV28; j_gene: TRBJ2-1; CDR3aa: CASSFSGAPYNEQFF
v_gene: TRBV5-6; j_gene: TRBJ2-7; CDR3aa: CASSFGGEQYF
v_gene: TRBV6-5; j_gene: TRBJ1-1; CDR3aa: CASSINQGLRTEAFF
v_gene: TRBV6-5; j_gene: .; CDR3aa: CASSYRESKYEQYF
v_gene: TRBV7-8; j_gene: TRBJ1-2; CDR3aa: CASSYHAAGGYTF
v_gene: TRBV19; j_gene: TRBJ2-2; CDR3aa: CATSERGTGELFF